The T cell receptor beta chain under discussion was sequenced for a study of T-cell memory formation after mild COVID-19. Study results and caveats: Some responding clones appeared in pre-infection memory, suggesting cross-reactive memory joined. Whether second-wave clones peaking at day 37 were SARS-CoV-2 specific went unconfirmed. Mostly located in CM and EM were contracting CD4+ clones, with contracting CD8+ clones located in EMRA. Contracting clones from day 15 to 85 showed balanced CD4/CD8; later expanders favored CD4+.

There are a few counts of this clonotype. Its antigen remains unknown. TCRdb re-called the 5' RACE reads through MiXCR, storing one row per CDR3 protein. The table records hundreds of thousands of distinct CDR3 sequences, roughly 18% of them present only once. Sequenced input: PBMCs or a T cell subset sorted from them (not recorded which). This clonotype originated in a man aged 18 to 29 who had mild COVID-19 (a few samples of this study predate the infection). Cell type and time point are not known.

DNA for the CDR3: TGTGCCAGCAGTGATGGACGGGGATCCTACAATGAGCAGTTCTTC. Its protein product is CASSDGRGSYNEQFF. V and J are TRBV12-3 or TRBV12-4 and TRBJ2-1; TRBD2 is a possible D gene (5 bases). Trimming stripped 5 bases from V and 1 base from J, with 12 bases between. The CDR3 runs to 15 residues.